Listed here is a single TCR beta chain. Its matching antigen is unknown. Germline-derived CDR1 and CDR2 are KGHSH and LQKENI. V lost 5 bases and J 2 bases, leaving 12 bases between the germline ends. This CDR3 is built from 14 residues. These data belong to a study of T cells after yellow fever vaccination. Broader study findings: One caveat is that FACS-sorted repertoires could contain abundant clonotypes contaminating from the bulk population.

TCRdb passed the 5' RACE reads through MiXCR, listing each CDR3 protein once. Of about 340,000 distinct CDR3 sequences in the sample, roughly 4.3% were seen once. This TCR derives from a young man who received the YFV17D yellow fever vaccine. The sample here was PBMCs, taken 5 days after the yellow fever booster vaccination. The V call is TRBV18, the J call TRBJ1-1; tentatively, D is TRBD1 (6 bases). The CDR3 protein is CASSAGTFNTEAFF. The CDR3 nucleotides read TGTGCCAGCTCAGCCGGGACATTTAACACTGAAGCTTTCTTT.